These 9 T cell receptor beta chains originate from one sample sequenced in a study of glioma-infiltrating T cells (dated by TCRdb to 2016 to 2017). Sequencing was performed on an Illumina MiSeq. TCR alpha and beta CDR3 regions were amplified with the iRepertoire nested amplicon-rescue multiplex PCR (arm-PCR) platform from RNA. The raw public data were reprocessed by TCRdb itself: fastp quality trimming at Q25, MiXCR clonotype calling, in-frame beta chains only. One record per CDR3 amino acid sequence lists the most common genes and DNA. Here the sample has about 410,000 distinct CDR3 sequences; approximately 42% occur a single time. The ten largest account for 12% of the sample. The material sequenced was glioma tissue, nonneoplastic brain tissue, or PBMCs (not recorded which). These TCRs come from a human donor with low-grade glioma or glioblastoma, undergoing nonglioma brain surgery, or in good health (not recorded which).

V usage is TRBV6-1 and J usage is TRBJ2-1, with 12 bases identical to TRBD1. V gave up 6 bases and J gave up 6 bases; unmatched junction bases: 6. Germline CDR1 and CDR2: MNHNS and SASEGT. This CDR3 region has 15 residues. CDR3 sequence reads: CASRTGTGGFNEQFF. The DNA for the CDR3 is TGTGCCAGCAGGACCGGGACAGGGGGCTTCAATGAGCAGTTCTTC.

The chain employs TRBV18 and TRBJ2-7; D not certain. V gave up 3 bases and J gave up 2 bases, with 11 bases separating them. CDR1 and CDR2 (germline): KGHSH, LQKENI. The CDR3 length is 14 residues. Here the CDR3 reads CASSPVGGPYEQYF. The CDR3 region has the DNA TGTGCCAGCTCACCTGTTGGCGGCCCCTACGAGCAGTACTTC.

This clonotype was counted a few times. The CDR3 DNA reads as TGTGCCAGCAGCAAGCGGTCGGGGGGCGGGACAGATACGCAGTATTTT. It yields the protein CASSKRSGGGTDTQYF. The chain couples TRBV7-2 to TRBJ2-3; perhaps TRBD2 as D (7 bases). The CDR3 spans 16 residues. Per germline, CDR1 SGHTA and CDR2 FQGNSA. V lost 5 bases and J lost 3, with 18 bases in between. Full variable domain (remainder filled in from reference TRBV7-2 and TRBJ2-3): GAGVSQSPSNKVTEKGKDVELRCDPISGHTALYWYRQSLGQGLEFLIYFQGNSAPDKSGLPSDRFSAERTGGSVSTLTIQRTQQEDSAVYLCASSKRSGGGTDTQYFGPGTRLTVL.

The sample holds a few counts of this clonotype. The chain is built from TRBV20-1 and TRBJ2-4; D ambiguous. Trimming took 1 base from V and 1 from J, leaving 14 bases between them. Looked up from germline, CDR1 is DFQATT and CDR2 is SNEGSKA (reference sequence). The CDR3 runs 16 residues. DNA for the CDR3: TGCAGTGCTAGAGGTCCCGCCTGGGTGGCCAAAAACATTCAGTACTTC. Translating it yields CSARGPAWVAKNIQYF.

This chain uses TRBV7-2 with TRBJ2-1; 10 positions match TRBD2. The CDR3 extends over 14 amino acids. Germline values: CDR1 SGHTA, CDR2 FQGNSA. J gave up 9 bases and V 2 bases, and 4 bases lay outside the gene matches. CDR3 nucleotide sequence: TGTGCCAGCAGCTTATCAACTAGCGGGATTGAGCAGTTCTTC. The encoded protein is CASSLSTSGIEQFF.

Concerning this clonotype: A read error is possible here, since a much larger clone lies one base away. The chain employs TRBV5-4 and TRBJ2-5, with unresolved D. This CDR3 contains 15 residues. Germline lookup yields CDR1 SGHNT and CDR2 YYREEE (reference sequence). V was trimmed by 0 bases and J by 5 bases, leaving 14 bases between them. The CDR3 DNA reads TGTGCCAGCAGCTTGGAGATCGGCGCGCTGGAGACCCAGTACTTC. Its translation: CASSLEIGALETQYF.

This clonotype was counted at least ten times. The chain has TRBV7-6 and TRBJ2-3, with 11 bases that match TRBD2. Germline V gene lookup returns CDR1 SGHVS and CDR2 FNYEAQ. The CDR3 is 15 residues long. The V segment lost 4 bases and the J segment 4 bases; nucleotides outside the gene matches: 4. CDR3 nucleotide sequence: TGTGCCAGCAGCTCTAGCGGGAGGATGGCAGATACGCAGTATTTT. Translated, it gives CASSSSGRMADTQYF. Looking up the rest from reference TRBV7-6 and TRBJ2-3 gives the full variable domain: GAGVSQSPRYKVTKRGQDVALRCDPISGHVSLYWYRQALGQGPEFLTYFNYEAQQDKSGLPNDRFSAERPEGSISTLTIQRTEQRDSAMYRCASSSSGRMADTQYFGPGTRLTVL.

J is TRBJ1-2 and V is TRBV5-4; 7 bases are a match to TRBD1. The germline CDR1 and CDR2 sequences are SGHNT and YYREEE (reference sequence). This CDR3 region has 14 residues. With 2 bases clipped from V and 4 bases from J, the junction kept 5 bases outside the gene matches. CDR3 amino acids: CASSFGQVPYGYTF. As DNA, the CDR3 is TGTGCCAGCAGCTTCGGACAGGTTCCCTATGGCTACACCTTC.

CDR3 sequence: CSARDLTFSGNTIYF. The CDR3 region has the DNA TGCAGTGCTAGAGATCTTACATTCTCTGGAAACACCATATATTTT. The gene calls are TRBV20-1 and TRBJ1-3; D is ambiguous. From germline, CDR1 is DFQATT and CDR2 SNEGSKA (reference sequence). The CDR3 has 15 amino acids. V lost 0 bases to trimming and J lost 0 bases, with 9 bases between them.